The 27 T cell receptor beta chains given below trace back to one sample, sequenced in a study of Ad26.COV2.S vaccination and SARS-CoV-2 variants. Treatment specified: around 19 received Ad26.COV2.S at low or high dose, single or two shots; roughly 5 received placebo; per-sample allocation not given. Sampling happened 63 days after the first vaccine or placebo injection. TCRdb keeps only in-frame clones here, not all; method: immunoSEQ multiplex PCR. The table records about 400,000 clones, roughly 90% of them present only once. The material was peripheral blood, obtained in a trial of Ad26.COV2.S vaccine versus placebo. All receptors derive from a person between 18 and 59 years old who received the Ad26.COV2.S COVID-19 vaccine or a placebo.

V gene TRBV9 combines with J gene TRBJ2-3; D is uncertain. CDR3 length: 14 residues. V lost 4 bases to trimming and J lost 3 bases, with 12 bases between them. CDR1 is SGDLS, CDR2 YYNGEE, per germline. CDR3 nucleotide sequence: TGTGCCAGCAGCCCGGAGCTAGGTACAGATACGCAGTATTTT. Residues: CASSPELGTDTQYF.

The rearrangement links TRBV19 to TRBJ1-6, with unresolved D. The CDR3 length is 15 residues. Germline lookup yields CDR1 LNHDA and CDR2 SQIVND (reference sequence). Trimming cost V 1 base and J 6 bases, with 10 bases left between them. CDR3 DNA sequence: TGTGCCAGTAGTATAGGCCAGGACGTTAATTCACCCCTCCACTTT. It is translated as CASSIGQDVNSPLHF.

V usage is TRBV3-1 (or the pseudogene TRBV3-2) and J usage is TRBJ1-5; D may be TRBD1 (5 bases). Trimming stripped 4 bases from V and 2 bases from J, with 9 bases between. From germline, CDR1 is LGHDT and CDR2 YNNKEL (reference sequence). CDR3 length: 14 amino acids. CDR3 nucleotide sequence: TGTGCCAGCAGCCGAAGGGGCTGCAATCAGCCCCAGCATTTT. The encoded protein is CASSRRGCNQPQHF.

V is TRBV9 and J is TRBJ1-6, with 8 bases matching TRBD1. Germline V gene sequence: CDR1 SGDLS, CDR2 YYNGEE. The CDR3 has 17 amino acids. With 0 bases clipped from V and 7 bases from J, the junction kept 9 bases outside the gene matches. CDR3 DNA sequence: TGTGCCAGCAGCGTAGAGTATAGGACAGGGTACAATTCACCCCTCCACTTT. As protein: CASSVEYRTGYNSPLHF.

The chain links TRBV7-9 to TRBJ1-1; D gene uncertain. V lost 5 bases, J lost 4 bases, and 17 bases lay in between. Germline loops: CDR1 SEHNR, CDR2 FQNEAQ (reference sequence). This CDR3 is 15 amino acids long. The CDR3: CASSARGQQVTEAFF. CDR3 nucleotide sequence: TGTGCCAGCAGCGCGAGAGGGCAGCAAGTCACTGAAGCTTTCTTT.

The CDR3 region is CASSRGTNSYEQYF. As DNA, the CDR3 is TGCGCCAGCAGCCGCGGGACTAACTCCTACGAGCAGTACTTC. The chain employs TRBV4-3 and TRBJ2-7, with 7 bases fitting TRBD2. CDR3 length: 14 amino acids. After removal of 4 bases from V and 0 bases from J, the junction contained 3 bases not matched to a gene. CDR1 and CDR2 from the germline V gene are LGHNA and YSLEER.

This chain links TRBV30 with TRBJ2-2, with a tentative D call TRBD1 (5 bases). Germline V lookup: CDR1 GTSNPN, CDR2 SVGIG (reference sequence). Trimming removed 3 bases at V and 6 bases at J, with 8 bases between. The CDR3 totals 12 residues. The CDR3 is CAWRVGPGELFF. In DNA, the CDR3 is TGTGCCTGGAGGGTGGGGCCCGGGGAGCTGTTTTTT.

The rearrangement links TRBV13 to TRBJ2-2; D not resolved. There are 14 residues in the CDR3. Germline V gene lookup returns CDR1 PRHDT and CDR2 FYEKMQ (reference sequence). V was trimmed by 4 bases and J by 1 base, leaving 7 bases between them. CDR3 nucleotide sequence: TGTGCCAGCAGCTCCGGATGGAACACCGGGGAGCTGTTTTTT. Translated, it gives CASSSGWNTGELFF.

The J gene is TRBJ2-4, the V gene TRBV3-1 (or the pseudogene TRBV3-2), with D maybe TRBD2 (5 bases). Germline lookup yields CDR1 LGHDT and CDR2 YNNKEL (reference sequence). Trimming took off 4 bases at V and 1 base at J, with 11 bases between the two ends. CDR3 length equals 15 residues. In DNA, the CDR3 is TGTGCCAGCAGCCCCGGGGTATTGGCCAAAAACATTCAGTACTTC. As protein: CASSPGVLAKNIQYF.

The V and J genes are TRBV9 and TRBJ2-2; 9 nucleotides match TRBD1. Losses at the gene ends were 4 bases for V and 4 bases for J; bases not matched to a gene: 8. The CDR3 contains 16 residues. Per the germline V gene, CDR1 is SGDLS and CDR2 is YYNGEE. The CDR3 reads CASSKLQGASTGELFF. Written as DNA, the CDR3 is TGTGCCAGCAGCAAACTACAGGGGGCGAGCACCGGGGAGCTGTTTTTT.

This clone has a single count. The chain uses TRBV4-3 and TRBJ1-4, with 9 bases identical to TRBD1. Losses at the gene ends were 3 bases for V and 8 bases for J; bases not matched to a gene: 7. The CDR3 is made up of 15 amino acids. Germline values: CDR1 LGHNA, CDR2 YSLEER. The CDR3 nucleotides are TGCGCCAGCAGCCACATGGACAGGGGAGGGGAAAAACTGTTTTTT. It encodes CASSHMDRGGEKLFF.

The chain carries TRBV4-3 and TRBJ2-7; D gene ambiguous. From germline, CDR1 is LGHNA and CDR2 YSLEER. With 0 bases removed from V and 4 bases from J, the gap between germline ends came to 19 bases. The CDR3 length is 17 residues. The CDR3: CASSQDSPGQLMYEQYF. The CDR3 coding sequence is TGCGCCAGCAGCCAAGATTCGCCAGGTCAGTTGATGTACGAGCAGTACTTC.

The gene calls are TRBV5-4 and TRBJ2-3; 15 bases agree with TRBD2. The germline CDR1 and CDR2 sequences are SGHNT and YYREEE (reference sequence). The length of the CDR3 is 18 residues. Trimming took 5 bases from V and 5 from J; bases not matched to a gene: 12. The CDR3 region is CASSPWGGLAGGKDTQYF. The CDR3 nucleotides are TGTGCCAGCAGTCCCTGGGGGGGACTAGCGGGGGGAAAAGATACGCAGTATTTT.

This clone appeared once. This chain uses TRBV6-2 or TRBV6-3 with TRBJ2-6, with D perhaps matching TRBD2 (5 bases). From germline, CDR1 is MNHEY and CDR2 SVGEGT. This CDR3 is built from 16 residues. Deletions cut 2 bases from V and 1 base from J, with 9 bases between. CDR3 sequence reads: CASSYDPGSGANVLTF. CDR3 DNA sequence: TGTGCCAGCAGTTACGACCCGGGATCTGGGGCCAACGTCCTGACTTTC.

The chain uses TRBV20-1 and TRBJ1-5; weak D call: TRBD1 (5 bases). The V end was cut by 3 bases, the J end by 6 bases, with 18 bases between. Germline CDR1 reads DFQATT; CDR2 reads SNEGSKA (reference sequence). The CDR3 has 15 residues. CDR3 nucleotide sequence: TGCAGTGCTAGTCAACGGGGGGTATTGTCTCAGCCCCAGCATTTT. Translation: CSASQRGVLSQPQHF.

V gene TRBV3-1 (or the pseudogene TRBV3-2) combines with J gene TRBJ1-4, with D possibly matching TRBD1 (5 bases). In germline, CDR1 is LGHDT, CDR2 YNNKEL (reference sequence). This CDR3 has 15 amino acids. With 4 bases removed from V and 8 bases from J, the gap between germline ends came to 17 bases. As DNA, the CDR3 is TGTGCCAGCAGCCCACCCCAGGGCGGCTCGGAAAAACTGTTTTTT. As protein: CASSPPQGGSEKLFF.

The CDR3 nucleotides are TGTGCCAGCAGTGAAGCGTCAGCCCAGGGGGAAAAACTGTTTTTT. It yields the protein CASSEASAQGEKLFF. V gene TRBV2 combines with J gene TRBJ1-4, with D maybe TRBD1 (6 bases). Germline CDR1 and CDR2: SNHLY and FYNNEI. CDR3 length: 15 residues. Trimming cost V 0 bases and J 8 bases, with 13 bases left between them.

The chain recombines TRBV6-2 or TRBV6-3 with TRBJ2-1; D unresolved. The CDR3 sequence is 13 residues long. V was trimmed by 2 bases and J by 4 bases, leaving 6 bases between them. Germline CDR1 and CDR2: MNHEY and SVGEGT. The CDR3: CASSYEVYNEQFF. CDR3 coding DNA: TGTGCCAGCAGTTACGAGGTGTACAATGAGCAGTTCTTC.

The chain has TRBV7-8 and TRBJ2-5; 7 bases line up with TRBD2. The CDR3 is 14 amino acids. After removal of 5 bases from V and 3 bases from J, the junction contained 6 bases not matched to a gene. CDR1 is SGHVS, CDR2 FQNEAQ, per germline. The CDR3 loop is CASSPRGGEETQYF. Written as DNA, the CDR3 is TGTGCCAGCAGCCCACGCGGGGGAGAAGAGACCCAGTACTTC.

The gene calls are TRBV10-3 and TRBJ2-1; 8 nucleotides match TRBD2. The CDR3 is made up of 15 amino acids. Looked up from germline, CDR1 is ENHRY and CDR2 is SYGVKD. V shed 3 bases, J shed 7 bases, and the junction held 8 bases outside the gene matches. The CDR3 coding sequence is TGTGCCATCAGTGACGCCGGGACTAGTATGAATGAGCAGTTCTTC. Residues: CAISDAGTSMNEQFF.

The table lists this clone with a few counts. The chain joins TRBV5-1 to TRBJ1-4, with 7 bases aligning to TRBD1. Per germline, CDR1 SGHRS and CDR2 YFSETQ. V lost 1 base to trimming and J lost 6 bases; unmatched junction nucleotides: 6. This CDR3 region has 15 residues. CDR3 amino acids: CASSLLTGRDEKLFF. CDR3 nucleotide sequence: TGCGCCAGCAGCTTGTTGACAGGGAGGGATGAAAAACTGTTTTTT.

The table lists this clone with a count of one. The V call is TRBV6-2 or TRBV6-3, the J call TRBJ2-7; TRBD2 agrees at 10 bases. Trimming removed 2 bases from V and 1 base from J; junction bases left unmatched: 2. The CDR3 is 15 residues long. Germline-derived CDR1 and CDR2 are MNHEY and SVGEGT. The CDR3 protein is CASSYVLAGSYEQYF. DNA for the CDR3: TGTGCCAGCAGTTACGTACTAGCGGGATCCTACGAGCAGTACTTC.

The V gene is TRBV3-1 (or the pseudogene TRBV3-2), the J gene TRBJ1-3; tentatively, D is TRBD1 (5 bases). Trimming stripped 4 bases from V and 0 bases from J, with 10 bases between. Germline V gives CDR1 LGHDT, CDR2 YNNKEL (reference sequence). CDR3 length equals 15 residues. The CDR3 DNA is TGTGCCAGCAGCCCGACAGAAAACTCTGGAAACACCATATATTTT. Translated: CASSPTENSGNTIYF.

This rearrangement joins TRBV25-1 to TRBJ2-2; D is unclear. Trimming shortened V by 2 bases and J by 5 bases, and 0 bases separated the two germline ends. Per germline, CDR1 MGHDK and CDR2 SYGVNS. The CDR3 sequence is 11 residues long. The CDR3 DNA reads as TGTGCCAGCAGTGAAACCGGGGAGCTGTTTTTT. It translates to CASSETGELFF.

V is TRBV18 and J is TRBJ2-5; no clear D gene. Trimming stripped 3 bases from V and 5 bases from J, with 19 bases between. The CDR3 spans 16 residues. Germline values: CDR1 KGHSH, CDR2 LQKENI. DNA of the CDR3: TGTGCCAGCTCACCCCTCCAAGACGGAAATAGGGAGACCCAGTACTTC. This translates into CASSPLQDGNRETQYF.

The chain joins TRBV28 to TRBJ2-3; 7 nucleotides agree with TRBD2. V lost 4 bases, J lost 1 base, and 8 bases stayed unmatched. The CDR3 consists of 16 residues. CDR1 and CDR2 (germline): MDHEN, SYDVKM. The CDR3: CASSSLSGLGTDTQYF. In DNA form, the CDR3 reads TGTGCCAGCAGTTCCCTTAGCGGGCTAGGCACAGATACGCAGTATTTT.

The genes are TRBV6-2 or TRBV6-3 and TRBJ1-5; TRBD1 aligns across 8 bases. Trimming took 6 bases from V and 3 from J; bases not matched to a gene: 10. The germline V gene encodes CDR1 MNHEY and CDR2 SVGEGT. The CDR3 is 16 residues long. DNA for the CDR3: TGTGCCAGCAGCCCGCAGGGGGCGCGGAACAATCAGCCCCAGCATTTT. As protein: CASSPQGARNNQPQHF.